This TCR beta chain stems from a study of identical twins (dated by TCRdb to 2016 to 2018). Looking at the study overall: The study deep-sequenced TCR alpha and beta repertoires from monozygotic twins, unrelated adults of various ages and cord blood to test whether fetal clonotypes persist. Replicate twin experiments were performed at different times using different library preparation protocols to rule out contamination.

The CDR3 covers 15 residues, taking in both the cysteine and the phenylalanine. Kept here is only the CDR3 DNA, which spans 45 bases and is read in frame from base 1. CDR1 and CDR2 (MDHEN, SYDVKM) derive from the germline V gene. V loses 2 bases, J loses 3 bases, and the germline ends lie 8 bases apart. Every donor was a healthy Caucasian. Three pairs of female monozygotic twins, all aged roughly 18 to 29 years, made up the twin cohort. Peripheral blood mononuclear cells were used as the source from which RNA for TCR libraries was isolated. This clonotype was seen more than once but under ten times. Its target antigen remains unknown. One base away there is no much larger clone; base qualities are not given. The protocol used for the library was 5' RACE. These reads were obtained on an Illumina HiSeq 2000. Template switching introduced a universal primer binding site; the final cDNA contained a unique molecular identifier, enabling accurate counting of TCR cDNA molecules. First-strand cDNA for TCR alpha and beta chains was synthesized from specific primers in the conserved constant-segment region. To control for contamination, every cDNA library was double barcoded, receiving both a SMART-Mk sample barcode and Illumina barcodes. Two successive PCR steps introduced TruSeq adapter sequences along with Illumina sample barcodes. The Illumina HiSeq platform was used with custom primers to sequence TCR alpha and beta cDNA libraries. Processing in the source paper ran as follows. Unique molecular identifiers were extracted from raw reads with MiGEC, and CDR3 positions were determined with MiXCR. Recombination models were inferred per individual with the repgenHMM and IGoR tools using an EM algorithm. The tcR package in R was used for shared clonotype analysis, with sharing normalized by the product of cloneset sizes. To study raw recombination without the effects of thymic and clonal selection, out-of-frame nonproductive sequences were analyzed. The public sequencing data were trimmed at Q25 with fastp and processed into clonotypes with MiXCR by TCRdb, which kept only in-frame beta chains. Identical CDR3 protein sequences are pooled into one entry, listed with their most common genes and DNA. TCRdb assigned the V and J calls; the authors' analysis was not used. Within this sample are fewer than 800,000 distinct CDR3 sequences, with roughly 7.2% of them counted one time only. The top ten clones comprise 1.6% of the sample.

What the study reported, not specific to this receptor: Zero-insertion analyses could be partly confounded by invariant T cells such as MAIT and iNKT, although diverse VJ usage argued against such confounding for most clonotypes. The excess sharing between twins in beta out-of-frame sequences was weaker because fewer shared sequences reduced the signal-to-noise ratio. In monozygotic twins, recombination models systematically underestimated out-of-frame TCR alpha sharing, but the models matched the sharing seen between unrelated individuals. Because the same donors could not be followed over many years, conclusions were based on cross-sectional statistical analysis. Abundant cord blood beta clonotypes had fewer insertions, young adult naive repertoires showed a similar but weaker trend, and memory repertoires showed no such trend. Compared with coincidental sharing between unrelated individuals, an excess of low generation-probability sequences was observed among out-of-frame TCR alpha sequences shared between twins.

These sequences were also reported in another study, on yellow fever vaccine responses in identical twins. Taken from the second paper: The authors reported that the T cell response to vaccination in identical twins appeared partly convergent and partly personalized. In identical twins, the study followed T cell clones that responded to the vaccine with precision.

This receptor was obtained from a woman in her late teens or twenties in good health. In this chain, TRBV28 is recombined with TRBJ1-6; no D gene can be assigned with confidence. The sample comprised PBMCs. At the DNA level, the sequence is TGTGCCAGCAGTTTAGGCAGCCTCTATAATTCACCCCTCCACTTT. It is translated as CASSLGSLYNSPLHF. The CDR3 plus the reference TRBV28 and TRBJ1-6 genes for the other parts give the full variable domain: DVKVTQSSRYLVKRTGEKVFLECVQDMDHENMFWYRQDPGLGLRLIYFSYDVKMKEKGDIPEGYSVSREKKERFSLILESASTNQTSMYLCASSLGSLYNSPLHFGNGTRLTVT.